The 23 T cell receptor beta chains given below trace back to one sample, sequenced in a study of T cell responses to AZD1222 COVID-19 vaccine. Sequenced by immunoSEQ multiplex PCR; TCRdb stores in-frame clones only, minus some. The sample includes around 110,000 clones, 75% to 95% seen only once; the top ten take about 6.6%. Specimen: peripheral blood, collected 28 days after the second AZD1222 dose. Every receptor here comes from an adult who received the AZD1222 COVID-19 vaccine.

V and J are TRBV5-1 and TRBJ2-7, with D possibly matching TRBD2 (5 bases). V dropped 0 bases and J dropped 6 bases, with 13 bases sitting between them. Per germline, CDR1 SGHRS and CDR2 YFSETQ. This CDR3 is 14 amino acids long. Written as DNA, the CDR3 is TGCGCCAGCAGCTTGGACCCCTCTAGCTTCGAGCAGTACTTC. Protein sequence: CASSLDPSSFEQYF.

There are a few counts of this clone. The CDR3 sequence: CASSPGTGNYGYTF. The CDR3 nucleotides read TGTGCCAGCAGCCCCGGGACAGGGAACTATGGCTACACCTTC. The chain employs TRBV11-2 and TRBJ1-2, with 9 nucleotides matching TRBD1. The trim removed 5 bases at V and 2 bases at J, leaving 3 bases unmatched. The germline V gene has CDR1 SGHAT and CDR2 FQNNGV. This CDR3 has 14 residues.

CDR3 sequence: CASSQGRGPSQPQHF. The CDR3 coding sequence is TGCGCCAGCAGCCAAGGTAGGGGACCCTCTCAGCCCCAGCATTTT. V and J are TRBV4-3 and TRBJ1-5; D might be TRBD1 (5 bases). CDR1 is LGHNA and CDR2 is YSLEER in the germline V gene. The CDR3 sequence is 15 residues long. Trimming pared 1 base from V and 6 bases from J, leaving 13 bases between.

This clone was observed a few times. The identical CDR3 is also encoded by other nucleotide sequences in the sample. V is TRBV6-1 and J is TRBJ1-5; D call uncertain. CDR1 is MNHNS, CDR2 SASEGT, per germline. This CDR3 region has 14 residues. Trimming took off 3 bases at V and 0 bases at J, with 6 bases between the two ends. The CDR3: CASSEGYSNQPQHF. The CDR3, as DNA: TGTGCCAGCAGTGAGGGATATAGCAATCAGCCCCAGCATTTT.

This chain uses TRBV7-2 with TRBJ2-2; 8 nucleotides match TRBD1. The CDR3 totals 16 residues. Per germline, CDR1 SGHTA and CDR2 FQGNSA. Germline trimming cut 4 bases from V and 1 base from J; bases unmatched to any gene: 5. The CDR3 nucleotides read TGTGCCAGCAGCTATTCGGGACAGGTGAACACCGGGGAGCTGTTTTTT. Amino acid sequence: CASSYSGQVNTGELFF.

The chain uses TRBV7-9 and TRBJ2-1; 7 bases align to TRBD1. This CDR3 has 15 residues. Germline CDR1 and CDR2: SEHNR and FQNEAQ (reference sequence). After removal of 1 base from V and 4 bases from J, the junction contained 4 bases not matched to a gene. CDR3 protein: CASSLVKGQYNEQFF. The CDR3, as DNA: TGTGCCAGCAGCTTAGTTAAGGGACAGTACAATGAGCAGTTCTTC.

This clone has only one observation. This sequence joins TRBV4-3 and TRBJ1-2; D is uncertain. The CDR3 totals 14 residues. Trimming pared 0 bases from V and 4 bases from J, leaving 9 bases between. CDR1 LGHNA and CDR2 YSLEER come from the germline V gene. The CDR3 DNA sequence: TGCGCCAGCAGCCAAGATAGTCAGTTCTATGGCTACACCTTC. Translating it yields CASSQDSQFYGYTF.

The genes are TRBV7-9 and TRBJ1-1; D not certain. Germline CDR1 is SEHNR and CDR2 is FQNEAQ (reference sequence). This CDR3 has 13 amino acids. V shed 5 bases and J shed 7 bases, with 14 bases lying between them. The DNA of the CDR3 is TGTGCCAGCAGCCAGAACCAGGACGGTGAAGCTTTCTTT. As protein: CASSQNQDGEAFF. Using reference TRBV7-9 and TRBJ1-1 for the parts outside the CDR3, the full variable domain is DTGVSQNPRHKITKRGQNVTFRCDPISEHNRLYWYRQTLGQGPEFLTYFQNEAQLEKSRLLSDRFSAERPKGSFSTLEIQRTEQGDSAMYLCASSQNQDGEAFFGQGTRLTVV.

V is TRBV3-1 (or the pseudogene TRBV3-2) and J is TRBJ2-3; 9 bases are shared with TRBD2. In germline, CDR1 is LGHDT, CDR2 YNNKEL (reference sequence). This CDR3 is 15 amino acids long. Germline trimming cut 5 bases from V and 1 base from J; bases unmatched to any gene: 4. In DNA form, the CDR3 reads TGTGCCAGCAGCTGGGGCGGGGGGGGCACAGATACGCAGTATTTT. Its protein is CASSWGGGGTDTQYF.

The gene calls are TRBV2 and TRBJ1-3, with 8 bases aligning to TRBD1. V was pared by 0 bases and J by 0 bases, with 7 bases of the junction left unmatched. The length of the CDR3 is 18 residues. Germline V gene data show CDR1 as SNHLY and CDR2 as FYNNEI. In DNA form, the CDR3 reads TGTGCCAGCAGTGAAGCGAGAGGACAGGGACTCTCTGGAAACACCATATATTTT. Encoded protein: CASSEARGQGLSGNTIYF.

This sequence joins TRBV7-9 and TRBJ2-1; 11 nucleotides align to TRBD2. The CDR3 loop spans 19 amino acids. Germline CDR1 is SEHNR and CDR2 is FQNEAQ (reference sequence). V shed 4 bases, J shed 0 bases, and the junction held 11 bases outside the gene matches. Here the CDR3 reads CASSSPGSGRASSYNEQFF. Here the CDR3 DNA reads TGTGCCAGCAGCTCCCCCGGTAGCGGGAGGGCCAGCTCCTACAATGAGCAGTTCTTC.

The rearrangement uses TRBV6-2 or TRBV6-3 and TRBJ1-1; no definite D call. The V gene's germline CDR1 is MNHEY and CDR2 SVGEGT. The CDR3 sequence is 11 residues long. V was trimmed by 2 bases and J by 6 bases, leaving 4 bases between them. CDR3 loop: CASSYGPEAFF. CDR3 DNA sequence: TGTGCCAGCAGTTACGGTCCTGAAGCTTTCTTT.

CDR3 coding DNA: TGTGCCAGCTCACCGGAGATATTGGACACTGAAGCTTTCTTT. This gives the protein CASSPEILDTEAFF. The V gene is TRBV18, the J gene TRBJ1-1; D is ambiguous. The CDR3 is made up of 14 amino acids. CDR1 and CDR2 from the germline V gene are KGHSH and LQKENI. Trimming stripped 3 bases from V and 3 bases from J, with 11 bases between.

The genes are TRBV13 and TRBJ1-1, with unresolved D. Trimming pared 0 bases from V and 9 bases from J, leaving 8 bases between. The CDR3 runs 12 residues. Germline assignment: CDR1 PRHDT and CDR2 FYEKMQ (reference sequence). CDR3 sequence (DNA): TGTGCCAGCAGCTTAGGCATCGAGAAAGCTTTCTTT. This sequence encodes CASSLGIEKAFF.

The rearrangement uses TRBV7-2 and TRBJ1-5; TRBD1 matches 8 bases. Per germline, CDR1 SGHTA and CDR2 FQGNSA. The trim removed 5 bases at V and 7 bases at J, leaving 4 bases unmatched. The CDR3 totals 13 residues. The CDR3 bases are TGTGCCAGCAGCCCGGACAGGGAGCAGCCCCAGCATTTT. Amino acid sequence: CASSPDREQPQHF.

The V gene is TRBV19, the J gene TRBJ2-2; D is perhaps TRBD2 (6 bases). Germline CDR1 is LNHDA and CDR2 is SQIVND (reference sequence). V lost 3 bases to trimming and J lost 5 bases, with 13 bases between them. The CDR3 extends over 15 amino acids. For the CDR3, the DNA is TGTGCCAGTAGTATCTTCGGGGCGGGGACCGGGGAGCTGTTTTTT. Protein sequence: CASSIFGAGTGELFF.

V is TRBV4-3 and J is TRBJ2-2; TRBD1 or TRBD2 may be the D gene (6 bases each). The CDR3 is 15 amino acids. Germline loops: CDR1 LGHNA, CDR2 YSLEER. V dropped 0 bases and J dropped 6 bases, with 11 bases sitting between them. CDR3: CASSQETGRPGELFF. The CDR3 bases are TGCGCCAGCAGCCAAGAAACAGGGAGGCCCGGGGAGCTGTTTTTT.

This chain connects TRBV18 to TRBJ2-1; the match to TRBD1 covers 11 bases. There are 13 residues in the CDR3. CDR1 is KGHSH and CDR2 is LQKENI in the germline V gene. Trimming cost V 8 bases and J 7 bases; bases outside gene matches: 4. CDR3 nucleotide sequence: TGTGCCAGCACCGGACAGGGGGCTAATGAGCAGTTCTTC. Its protein product is CASTGQGANEQFF.

The CDR3 loop is CASRGGTGIAAFF. The CDR3 DNA reads TGTGCCAGCAGGGGGGGGACAGGGATCGCCGCTTTCTTT. The V gene is TRBV2, the J gene TRBJ1-1; 9 nucleotides agree with TRBD1. The germline V gene has CDR1 SNHLY and CDR2 FYNNEI. This CDR3 has 13 residues. J lost 11 bases, V lost 6 bases, and 10 bases had no gene match.

The rearrangement links TRBV5-4 to TRBJ2-6, with a tentative D call TRBD1 (6 bases). The length of the CDR3 is 15 residues. V was shortened by 4 bases and J by 2 bases, with 10 bases between the two germline ends. CDR1 is SGHNT and CDR2 is YYREEE in the germline V gene (reference sequence). The CDR3 nucleotides are TGTGCCAGCAGCCAAAACAGGGCTGGGGCCAACGTCCTGACTTTC. It codes for CASSQNRAGANVLTF.

As DNA, the CDR3 is TGTGCCAGCAGCTTCCCCGGGAGCCAAGAGACCCAGTACTTC. This sequence encodes CASSFPGSQETQYF. V gene TRBV5-4 combines with J gene TRBJ2-5; TRBD2 might be the D (6 bases). This CDR3 is 14 amino acids long. V lost 2 bases and J 1 base, leaving 9 bases between the germline ends. Germline V lookup: CDR1 SGHNT, CDR2 YYREEE (reference sequence). Full variable domain (remainder filled in from reference TRBV5-4 and TRBJ2-5): ETGVTQSPTHLIKTRGQQVTLRCSSQSGHNTVSWYQQALGQGPQFIFQYYREEENGRGNFPPRFSGLQFPNYSSELNVNALELDDSALYLCASSFPGSQETQYFGPGTRLLVL.

This clone is a singleton in its sample. This sequence joins TRBV6-5 and TRBJ1-2, with unresolved D. Trimming cost V 6 bases and J 2 bases, with 7 bases left between them. In germline, CDR1 is MNHEY, CDR2 SVGAGI. CDR3 length equals 12 residues. CDR3 in amino acids: CASSYGNYGYTF. CDR3 bases: TGTGCCAGCAGCTACGGGAACTATGGCTACACCTTC.

The chain joins TRBV19 to TRBJ1-1; D is unclear. Trimming took 3 bases from V and 4 from J, leaving 6 bases between them. Germline CDR1 reads LNHDA; CDR2 reads SQIVND (reference sequence). The CDR3 contains 12 residues. The CDR3 loop reads CASSILGTEAFF. In DNA, the CDR3 is TGTGCCAGTAGTATTTTAGGCACTGAAGCTTTCTTT.